The clone carrying this TCR beta chain was counted at least ten times. Its antigen is as yet unknown. The data stem from a study of human T cells and chemical hapten exposure. Study-wide findings and caveats: In the PT1 data, expanded TCR counts showed a positive correlation with patch test score. Significantly greater numbers of large CDR3 similarity clusters came from expanded TCRs than from controls.

Individual cDNA molecules in this library carried unique molecular identifiers. Original handling: There were a median of approximately 96,000 TCRs per sample, with a range from roughly 20,000 to 700,000. In TCRdb, the RACE reads were re-called with MiXCR into one record per CDR3 protein. These V and J calls rely on TCRdb rather than the paper's analysis. The sample lists about 110,000 distinct CDR3 sequences, 9.2% seen once, with more than 3% in the top ten. The time point: patch test 2, 6 weeks after DPC sensitization. Specified treatment: therapeutic diphenylcyclopropenone sensitization with weekly scalp DPC. Germline V gives CDR1 SGHRS, CDR2 YFSETQ. The length of the CDR3 is 17 residues. V was clipped by 0 bases and J by 6 bases; unmatched bases: 8.

The V call is TRBV5-1, the J call TRBJ2-1, with TRBD2 identical over 11 bases. This receptor was identified in a middle-aged woman with alopecia areata. Some clones in this sample may be carry-over from other donors' samples. Source: whole blood, taken in connection with sensitization to the hapten diphenylcyclopropenone (DPC). The CDR3 region is CASSLEGLAGGSNEQFF. The CDR3 DNA is TGCGCCAGCAGCTTGGAGGGGCTAGCGGGGGGCAGCAATGAGCAGTTCTTC.